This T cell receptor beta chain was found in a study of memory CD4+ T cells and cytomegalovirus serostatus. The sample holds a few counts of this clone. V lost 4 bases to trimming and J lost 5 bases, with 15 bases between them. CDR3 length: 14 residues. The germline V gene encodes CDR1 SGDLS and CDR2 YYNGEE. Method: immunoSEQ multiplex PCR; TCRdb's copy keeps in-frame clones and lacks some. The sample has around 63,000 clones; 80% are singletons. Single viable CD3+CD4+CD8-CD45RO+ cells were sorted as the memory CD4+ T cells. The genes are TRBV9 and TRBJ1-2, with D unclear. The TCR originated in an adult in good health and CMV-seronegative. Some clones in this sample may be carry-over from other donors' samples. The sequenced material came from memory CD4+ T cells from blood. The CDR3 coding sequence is TGTGCCAGCAGCCCCTCCACCTCCCCATATGGCTACACCTTC. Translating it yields CASSPSTSPYGYTF.